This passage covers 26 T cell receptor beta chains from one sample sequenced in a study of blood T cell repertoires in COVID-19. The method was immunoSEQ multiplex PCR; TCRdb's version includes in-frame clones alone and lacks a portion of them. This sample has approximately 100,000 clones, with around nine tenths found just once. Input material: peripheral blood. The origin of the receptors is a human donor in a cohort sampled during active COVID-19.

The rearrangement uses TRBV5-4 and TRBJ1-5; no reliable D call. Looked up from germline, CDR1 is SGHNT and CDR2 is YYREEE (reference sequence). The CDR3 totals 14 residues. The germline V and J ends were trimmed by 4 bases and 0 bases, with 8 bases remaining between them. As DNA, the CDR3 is TGTGCCAGCAGCCCTAGATATAGCAATCAGCCCCAGCATTTT. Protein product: CASSPRYSNQPQHF.

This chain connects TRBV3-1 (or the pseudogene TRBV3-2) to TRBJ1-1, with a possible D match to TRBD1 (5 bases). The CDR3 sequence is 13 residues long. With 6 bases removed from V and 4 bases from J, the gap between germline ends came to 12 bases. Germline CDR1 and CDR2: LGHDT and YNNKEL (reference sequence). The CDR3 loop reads CASSLNGGTEAFF. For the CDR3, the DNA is TGTGCCAGCAGTCTTAACGGGGGCACTGAAGCTTTCTTT.

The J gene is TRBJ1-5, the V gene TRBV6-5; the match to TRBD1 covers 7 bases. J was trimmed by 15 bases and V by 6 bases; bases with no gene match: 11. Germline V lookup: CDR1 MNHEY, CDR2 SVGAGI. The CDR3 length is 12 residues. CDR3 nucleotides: TGTGCCAGCAGCGCCGGGACAGCCCACCCGCATTTT. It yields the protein CASSAGTAHPHF.

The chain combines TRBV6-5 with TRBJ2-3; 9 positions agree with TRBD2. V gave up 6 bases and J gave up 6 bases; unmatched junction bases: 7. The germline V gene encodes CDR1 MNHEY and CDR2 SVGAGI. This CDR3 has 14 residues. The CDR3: CASSPAGGVDTQYF. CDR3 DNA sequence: TGTGCCAGCAGCCCAGCGGGAGGAGTGGATACGCAGTATTTT.

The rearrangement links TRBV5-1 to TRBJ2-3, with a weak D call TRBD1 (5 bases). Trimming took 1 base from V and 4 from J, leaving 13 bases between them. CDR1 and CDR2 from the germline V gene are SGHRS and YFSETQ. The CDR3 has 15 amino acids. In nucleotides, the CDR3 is TGCGCCAGCAGCTTGACGGCGTTGGGGCCAGATACGCAGTATTTT. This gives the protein CASSLTALGPDTQYF.

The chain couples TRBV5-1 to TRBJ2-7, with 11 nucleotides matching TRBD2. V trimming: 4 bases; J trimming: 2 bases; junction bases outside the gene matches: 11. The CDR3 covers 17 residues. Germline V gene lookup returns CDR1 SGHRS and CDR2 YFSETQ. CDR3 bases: TGCGCCAGCAGCCAGCAACCACCGGGACTAGCGGCCTACGAGCAGTACTTC. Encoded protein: CASSQQPPGLAAYEQYF.

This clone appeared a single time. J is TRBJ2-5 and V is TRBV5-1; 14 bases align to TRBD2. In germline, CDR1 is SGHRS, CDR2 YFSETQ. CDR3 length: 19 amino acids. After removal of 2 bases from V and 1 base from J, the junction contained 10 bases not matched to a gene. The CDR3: CASSFTTSGGDRVQETQYF. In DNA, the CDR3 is TGCGCCAGCAGCTTTACGACTAGCGGGGGGGATCGGGTCCAAGAGACCCAGTACTTC.

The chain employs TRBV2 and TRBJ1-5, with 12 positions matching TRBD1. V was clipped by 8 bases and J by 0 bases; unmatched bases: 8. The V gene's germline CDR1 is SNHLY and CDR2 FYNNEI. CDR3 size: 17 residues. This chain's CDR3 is CASERDRGLNSNQPQHF. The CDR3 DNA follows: TGTGCCAGCGAAAGGGACAGGGGGCTAAATAGCAATCAGCCCCAGCATTTT.

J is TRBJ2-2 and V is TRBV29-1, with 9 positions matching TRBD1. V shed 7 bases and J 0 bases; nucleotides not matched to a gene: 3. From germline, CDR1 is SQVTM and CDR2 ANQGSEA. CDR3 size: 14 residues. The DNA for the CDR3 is TGCAGCGCCTGGACAGGGGCGAACACCGGGGAGCTGTTTTTT. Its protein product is CSAWTGANTGELFF.

CDR3 bases: TGTGCCAGCAGTTACCGGGACAGGGAGGAGACCCAGTACTTC. Amino acids: CASSYRDREETQYF. This chain joins TRBV6-5 and TRBJ2-5; 9 bases map to TRBD1. V lost 2 bases to trimming and J lost 5 bases; unmatched junction nucleotides: 3. From germline, CDR1 is MNHEY and CDR2 SVGAGI. The CDR3 is made up of 14 amino acids.

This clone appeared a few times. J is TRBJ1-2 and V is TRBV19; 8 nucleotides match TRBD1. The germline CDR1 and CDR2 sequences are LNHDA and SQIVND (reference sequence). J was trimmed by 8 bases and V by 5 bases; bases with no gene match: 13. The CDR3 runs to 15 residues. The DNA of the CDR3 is TGTGCCAGTAGTCCTAGTTCTCAGGGGGCACGCGGCTACACCTTC. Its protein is CASSPSSQGARGYTF.

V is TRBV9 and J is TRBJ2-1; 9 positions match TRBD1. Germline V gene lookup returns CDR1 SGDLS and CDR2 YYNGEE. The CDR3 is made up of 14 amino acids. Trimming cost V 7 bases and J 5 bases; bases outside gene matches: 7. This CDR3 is CASGKTGGDNEQFF. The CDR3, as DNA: TGTGCCAGCGGCAAGACAGGGGGGGACAATGAGCAGTTCTTC.

CDR3 loop: CASSQPDRGNSDAEAFF. The CDR3 bases are TGCGCCAGCAGTCAACCGGACAGGGGGAACTCGGACGCTGAAGCTTTCTTT. This sequence joins TRBV23-1 and TRBJ1-1; TRBD1 aligns across 10 bases. TRBV23-1 is given ORF status, its function remaining uncertain. Losses at the gene ends were 2 bases for V and 6 bases for J; bases not matched to a gene: 12. There are 17 residues in the CDR3.

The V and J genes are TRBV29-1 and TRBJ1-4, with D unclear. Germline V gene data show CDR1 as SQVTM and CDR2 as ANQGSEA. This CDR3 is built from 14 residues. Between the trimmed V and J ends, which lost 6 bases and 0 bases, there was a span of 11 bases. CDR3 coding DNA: TGCAGCGTGTGGTTGGGAGCAACTAATGAAAAACTGTTTTTT. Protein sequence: CSVWLGATNEKLFF.

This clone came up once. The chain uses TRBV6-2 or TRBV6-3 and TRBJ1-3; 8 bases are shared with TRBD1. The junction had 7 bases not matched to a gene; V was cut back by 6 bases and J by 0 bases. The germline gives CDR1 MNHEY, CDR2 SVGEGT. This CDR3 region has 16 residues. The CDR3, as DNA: TGTGCCAGCAGCTCCGGGACAGGCTTCTCTGGAAACACCATATATTTT. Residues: CASSSGTGFSGNTIYF.

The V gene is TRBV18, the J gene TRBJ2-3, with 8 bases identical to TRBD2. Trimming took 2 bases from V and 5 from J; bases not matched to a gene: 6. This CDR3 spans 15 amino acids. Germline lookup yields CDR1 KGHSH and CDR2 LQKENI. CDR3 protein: CASSPFGRGEDTQYF. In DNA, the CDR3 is TGTGCCAGCTCACCATTCGGGAGGGGTGAAGATACGCAGTATTTT.

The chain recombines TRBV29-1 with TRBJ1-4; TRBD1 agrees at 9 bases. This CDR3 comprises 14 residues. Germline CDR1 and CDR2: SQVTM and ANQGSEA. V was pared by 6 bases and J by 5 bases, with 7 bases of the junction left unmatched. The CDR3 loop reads CSVKRTGENEKLFF. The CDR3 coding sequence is TGCAGCGTCAAGAGGACAGGGGAGAATGAAAAACTGTTTTTT.

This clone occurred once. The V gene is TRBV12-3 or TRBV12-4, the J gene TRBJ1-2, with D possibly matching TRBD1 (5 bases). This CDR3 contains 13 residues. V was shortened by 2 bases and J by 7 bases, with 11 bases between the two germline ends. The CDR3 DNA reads TGTGCCAGCAGTTTAATCGGTGGGGCTGGCTACACCTTC. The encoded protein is CASSLIGGAGYTF.

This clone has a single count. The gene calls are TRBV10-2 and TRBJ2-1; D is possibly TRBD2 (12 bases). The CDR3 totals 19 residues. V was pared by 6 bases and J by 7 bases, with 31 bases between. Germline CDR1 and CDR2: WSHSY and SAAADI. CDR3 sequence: CASRTGTGGATSGGNEQFF. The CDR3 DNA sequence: TGCGCCAGCAGAACCGGGACAGGGGGTGCGACTAGCGGGGGTAATGAGCAGTTCTTC.

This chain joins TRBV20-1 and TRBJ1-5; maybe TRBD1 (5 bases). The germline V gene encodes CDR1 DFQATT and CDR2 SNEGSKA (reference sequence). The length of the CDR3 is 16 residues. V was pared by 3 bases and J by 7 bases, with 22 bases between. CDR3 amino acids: CSASGGWGSISQPQHF. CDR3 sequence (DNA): TGCAGTGCTAGTGGGGGATGGGGCTCCATCTCCCAGCCCCAGCATTTT.

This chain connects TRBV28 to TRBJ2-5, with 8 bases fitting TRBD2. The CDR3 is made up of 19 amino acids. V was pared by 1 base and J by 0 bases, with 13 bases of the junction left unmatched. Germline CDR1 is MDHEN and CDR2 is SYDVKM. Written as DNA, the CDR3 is TGTGCCAGCAGTTTATCGGTGGGACTAGGGGCCCTGTACCAAGAGACCCAGTACTTC. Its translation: CASSLSVGLGALYQETQYF.

The CDR3 protein is CASSLGLAVTDTQYF. The CDR3 coding sequence is TGCGCCAGCAGCTTGGGCCTAGCGGTCACAGATACGCAGTATTTT. The V gene is TRBV5-1, the J gene TRBJ2-3, with 7 bases lining up with TRBD2. Looked up from germline, CDR1 is SGHRS and CDR2 is YFSETQ. Trimming at V came to 0 bases and at J to 2 bases, leaving 3 bases not matched to a gene. The CDR3 covers 15 residues.

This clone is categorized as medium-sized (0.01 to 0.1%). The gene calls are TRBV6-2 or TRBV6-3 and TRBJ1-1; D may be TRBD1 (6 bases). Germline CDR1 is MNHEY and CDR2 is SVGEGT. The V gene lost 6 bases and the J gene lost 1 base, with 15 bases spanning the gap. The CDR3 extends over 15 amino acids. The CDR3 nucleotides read TGTGCCAGCAGCCGTAACAGGGTCGAGAACACTGAAGCTTTCTTT. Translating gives CASSRNRVENTEAFF.

The CDR3 sequence: CSVEREGLSYNEQFF. The CDR3 DNA reads as TGCAGCGTTGAAAGGGAGGGGCTCTCCTACAATGAGCAGTTCTTC. The chain carries TRBV29-1 and TRBJ2-1, with TRBD2 matching 7 bases. The CDR3 loop spans 15 amino acids. J was trimmed by 0 bases and V by 2 bases; bases with no gene match: 4. Germline lookup yields CDR1 SQVTM and CDR2 ANQGSEA.

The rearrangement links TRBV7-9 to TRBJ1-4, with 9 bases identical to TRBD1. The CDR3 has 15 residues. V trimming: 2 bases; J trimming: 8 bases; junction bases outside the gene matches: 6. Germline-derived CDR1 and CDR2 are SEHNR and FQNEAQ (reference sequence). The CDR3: CASSLRDRAGEKLFF. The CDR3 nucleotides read TGTGCCAGCAGCTTACGGGACAGGGCCGGCGAAAAACTGTTTTTT. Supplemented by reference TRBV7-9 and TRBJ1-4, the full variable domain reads DTGVSQNPRHKITKRGQNVTFRCDPISEHNRLYWYRQTLGQGPEFLTYFQNEAQLEKSRLLSDRFSAERPKGSFSTLEIQRTEQGDSAMYLCASSLRDRAGEKLFFGSGTQLSVL.

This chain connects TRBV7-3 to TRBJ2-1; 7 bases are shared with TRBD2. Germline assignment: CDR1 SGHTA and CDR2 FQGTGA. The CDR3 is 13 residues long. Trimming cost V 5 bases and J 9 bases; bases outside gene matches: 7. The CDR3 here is CASSHPGGGEQFF. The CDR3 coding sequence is TGTGCCAGCAGCCACCCGGGGGGTGGTGAGCAGTTCTTC.